This paragraph reports one TCR beta chain. Within the sample, other DNA sequences also encode this same CDR3. The primer mix had 60 Vbeta and 13 Jbeta primers. The data were produced by immunoSEQ multiplex PCR, yet TCRdb's version contains in-frame clones alone and is incomplete. The repertoire includes roughly 250,000 clones, around two thirds of them detected once, and approximately 2.5% sits in the top ten. The sample originates from a study of cytomegalovirus exposure and HLA in healthy donors. The CDR3 runs 13 residues. V dropped 3 bases and J dropped 2 bases, with 7 bases sitting between them. Germline loops: CDR1 MNHEY, CDR2 SMNVEV (reference sequence).

The chain couples TRBV27 to TRBJ1-2; perhaps TRBD1 as D (5 bases). The sequencing sample was made of PBMCs. The receptor comes from a female donor in good health and CMV-seronegative. The chain's CDR3 is CASSFRGNYGYTF. CDR3 nucleotide sequence: TGTGCCAGCAGTTTTCGGGGGAACTATGGCTACACCTTC.